This TCR beta chain was retrieved from a study of CD8+CD57+ T cells in acquired aplastic anemia. Study-wide context: Yields of DNA that came from sorted CD4+ and CD8+ cells averaged about 3.4 ug. Overall study findings and caveats: CD8+ Simpson's diversity in patients was not significantly different from that in controls. Overlapping CD8+ CDR3 repertoires of patients and controls contained around 31 shared sequences.

Genomic DNA provided the template from which TCR beta VDJ and CDR3 profiles were obtained. TCRdb called the reads again in MiXCR, with one record for every CDR3 protein. The repertoire holds more than 150,000 distinct CDR3 sequences, with 64% as singletons. The germline V and J ends were trimmed by 4 bases and 0 bases, with 10 bases remaining between them. The CDR3 sequence is 15 residues long. Per the germline V gene, CDR1 is SNHLY and CDR2 is FYNNEI. Turning to this clonotype: The antigen remains undetermined.

This chain joins TRBV2 and TRBJ2-1; TRBD2 might be the D (5 bases). What was sequenced was sorted CD4+, CD8+, or CD8+CD57+ T cells (not recorded which) from PBMCs. The TCR was taken from a human donor with severe aplastic anemia or a healthy control (not recorded which). CDR3 region: CASSVGRVSYNEQFF. The CDR3 DNA sequence: TGTGCCAGCAGTGTGGGGAGAGTCTCCTACAATGAGCAGTTCTTC.